These T cell receptor beta chains were read from a single sample in a study of T cell repertoires in cytomegalovirus infection. Antigens of these TCRs are unknown. One entry per CDR3 protein, called by TCRdb with MiXCR from the reads. The repertoire consists of around 500,000 distinct CDR3 sequences, with under 45% occurring once and the leading ten covering about two fifths. The source was cultured PBMCs, collected from culture after CMV antigen stimulation. All receptors come from a human donor in good health (CMV status not recorded). Some clones in this sample may be carry-over from other donors' samples. Both conserved end residues are part of each CDR3. D genes are given only for firm matches. Clone size is shown for a subset of rows, as once, few, many or a class of expanded clone.

TRBV7-8	.	few	TRBJ1-2	TGTGCCAGCAGCCCCAGTGGGGCCTATGGCTACACCTTC	CASSPSGAYGYTF
TRBV7-1	TRBD1	.	TRBJ1-2	TGTGCCAGCAGCAGTTACAGGGGGAACTATGGCTACACCTTC	CASSSYRGNYGYTF
TRBV20-1	TRBD1	once	TRBJ2-7	TGCAGTGCTCGGACAGGGTCCTACGAGCAGTACTTC	CSARTGSYEQYF
TRBV5-4	.	once	TRBJ2-5	TGTGCCAGCAGCTTGGATTGGCTACAAGAGACCCAGTACTTC	CASSLDWLQETQYF
TRBV7-2	TRBD2	.	TRBJ2-2	TGTGCCAGCAGTCCTAGCGGGAACACCGGGGAGCTGTTTTTT	CASSPSGNTGELFF
TRBV5-5	.	once	TRBJ2-7	TGTGCCAGCAGCCCCAGGTCCCAGGTCTACGAGCAGTACTTC	CASSPRSQVYEQYF
TRBV7-2	.	many	TRBJ1-5	TGTGCCAGCAGCTTATGGCCTACCCTCAATCAGCCCCAGCATTTT	CASSLWPTLNQPQHF
TRBV7-9	.	.	TRBJ2-1	TGTGCCAGCAGCTCAGTCAGCCGGGCGCCCCAGTTCTTC	CASSSVSRAPQFF
TRBV6-5	.	.	TRBJ1-1	TGTGCCAGCAGTCTTACGCGAGGGGGAGGAAGCACTGAAGCTTTCTTT	CASSLTRGGGSTEAFF
TRBV6-1	TRBD2	few	TRBJ2-5	TGTGCCAGCCGGGGGTCTAGCGGGAGTGGAGAGACCCAGTACTTC	CASRGSSGSGETQYF
TRBV7-6	TRBD1	.	TRBJ1-3	TGTGCCAGCAGCCCCGCACCCGGGACAGGGGCTGGAAACACCATATATTTT	CASSPAPGTGAGNTIYF
TRBV19	TRBD2	.	TRBJ2-7	TGTGCCACCTCGCCGGGACTAGGGGACGAGCAGTACTTC	CATSPGLGDEQYF
TRBV5-6	.	.	TRBJ1-1	TGTGCCAGCAGCCGAGCCCACATAGGAGCTGAAGCTTTCTTT	CASSRAHIGAEAFF
TRBV2	.	.	TRBJ2-7	TGTGCCAGCAGTGTCCAAAGTGTCGCTCGCGAGCAGTACTTC	CASSVQSVAREQYF
TRBV6-6	TRBD1	.	TRBJ2-7	TGTGCCAGCAGTCTCCGGGACAGGGAAGGAAGCGAGCAGTACTTC	CASSLRDREGSEQYF
TRBV12-5	.	.	TRBJ2-6	TGTGCTAGTGGTTTACCCACTGGCAGCTCTGGGGCCAACGTCCTGACTTTC	CASGLPTGSSGANVLTF
TRBV6-1	.	few	TRBJ2-7	TGTGCCAGCGCCGTAGCCTGGACCTACGAGCAGTACTTC	CASAVAWTYEQYF